This T cell receptor beta chain was retrieved from a study of T cell responses to AZD1222 COVID-19 vaccine. Points from the study as a whole: All repertoire sampling was performed exclusively after the peak T cell response. In a largely white British group with more females than males, clonal diversity was possibly underestimated. Reports say nearly half of spike-specific TCRs go after unmutated variant regions.

V dropped 5 bases and J dropped 3 bases, with 11 bases sitting between them. This CDR3 comprises 14 residues. Germline lookup yields CDR1 SEHNR and CDR2 FQNEAQ (reference sequence). Sequencing was performed with immunoSEQ multiplex PCR; in TCRdb, only in-frame clones are kept and a portion is missing. The sample yields under 200,000 clones, 90% seen once. About this clone itself: Its antigen is unknown.

Sequenced here: peripheral blood, sampled on day 0 of AZD1222 vaccination. The genes are TRBV7-9 and TRBJ1-5; D possibly corresponds to TRBD1 (5 bases). The TCR comes from an adult in good health. The CDR3 sequence is CASSAWGLNQPQHF. The CDR3 DNA reads TGTGCCAGCAGCGCGTGGGGACTCAATCAGCCCCAGCATTTT.